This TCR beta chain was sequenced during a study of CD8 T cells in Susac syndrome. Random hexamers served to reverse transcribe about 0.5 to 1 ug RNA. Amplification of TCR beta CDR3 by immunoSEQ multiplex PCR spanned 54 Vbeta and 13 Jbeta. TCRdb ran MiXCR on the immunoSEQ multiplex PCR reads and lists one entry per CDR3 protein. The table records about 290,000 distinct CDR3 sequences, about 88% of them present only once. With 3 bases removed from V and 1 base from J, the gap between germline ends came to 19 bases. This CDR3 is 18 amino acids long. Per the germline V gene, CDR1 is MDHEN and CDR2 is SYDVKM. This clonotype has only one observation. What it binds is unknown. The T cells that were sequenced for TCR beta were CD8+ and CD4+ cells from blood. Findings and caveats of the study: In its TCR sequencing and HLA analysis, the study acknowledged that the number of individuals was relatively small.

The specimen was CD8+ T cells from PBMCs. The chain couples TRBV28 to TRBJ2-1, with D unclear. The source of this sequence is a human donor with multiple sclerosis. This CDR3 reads CASSLSFELAQSYNEQFF. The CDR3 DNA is TGTGCCAGCAGTTTGTCCTTTGAGTTGGCGCAATCCTACAATGAGCAGTTCTTC. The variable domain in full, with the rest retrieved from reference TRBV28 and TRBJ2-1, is DVKVTQSSRYLVKRTGEKVFLECVQDMDHENMFWYRQDPGLGLRLIYFSYDVKMKEKGDIPEGYSVSREKKERFSLILESASTNQTSMYLCASSLSFELAQSYNEQFFGPGTRLTVL.